The source of this T cell receptor beta chain is a study of T cells in Graves' hyperthyroidism and ophthalmopathy. Study details: Peripheral blood sampling occurred at initial diagnosis, before any treatment.

This clonotype occurred many times. Its antigen is still unknown. Notes on the study in general: In the blood, most expanded thyroid clonotypes above 0.001 appeared as well.

Amplification of TCR beta CDR3 regions was performed using RNA transcripts as template. The HTBI primer set was used in a first-round RT-PCR of the TCR CDR3. One entry per CDR3 protein results from TCRdb running MiXCR on the multiplex PCR reads. The table records a few hundred thousand distinct CDR3 sequences, about 14% of them present only once. Duration under 3 months, a NOSPECS grade of at least 4, and a Clinical Activity Score of at least 3 characterized the ophthalmopathy patients. Exclusion of patients followed from uncontrolled infection, other autoimmune disease, pregnancy or lactation. This TCR derives from a woman between 25 and 40 years old with Graves' ophthalmopathy. The sample was blood.

CDR3 protein: CASSGRQGSETQYF. CDR3 nucleotide sequence: TGTGCCAGCAGTGGACGTCAGGGTTCGGAGACCCAGTACTTC. V is TRBV6-1 and J is TRBJ2-5; a weak D match, TRBD1 (5 bases). Germline assignment: CDR1 MNHNS and CDR2 SASEGT. The CDR3 contains 14 residues. V dropped 4 bases and J dropped 5 bases, with 14 bases sitting between them.